Below are 9 T cell receptor beta chains sequenced from a single sample in a study of CD8+ T cells in alopecia areata. Extraction and reverse transcription of RNA yielded cDNA as the sequencing template. Here immunoSEQ multiplex PCR was the method, and the copy in TCRdb shows in-frame clones only, minus some. The sample carries 110,000 to 150,000 clones, approximately 51% recorded once. The sequenced sample was CD4+ T cells sorted from blood, obtained at week 0. These receptors all stem from a human donor with alopecia areata.

In this sample, this clone turned up a few times. This chain uses TRBV30 with TRBJ1-2; TRBD1 matches 9 bases. Germline trimming cut 3 bases from V and 7 bases from J; bases unmatched to any gene: 9. Germline V gives CDR1 GTSNPN, CDR2 SVGIG (reference sequence). CDR3 size: 14 residues. CDR3 in DNA: TGTGCCTGGAGGAATACAGGGGGCGGTGGTGGCTACACCTTC. Translated: CAWRNTGGGGGYTF. The whole variable domain, filled in from reference TRBV30 and TRBJ1-2, reads SQTIHQWPATLVQPVGSPLSLECTVEGTSNPNLYWYRQAAGRGLQLLFYSVGIGQISSEVPQNLSASRPQDRQFILSSKKLLLSDSGFYLCAWRNTGGGGGYTFGSGTRLTVV.

The chain links TRBV30 to TRBJ1-1; D gene unclear. Trimming took off 3 bases at V and 4 bases at J, with 6 bases between the two ends. Germline CDR1 is GTSNPN and CDR2 is SVGIG (reference sequence). The CDR3 is made up of 11 amino acids. The CDR3 loop reads CAWSGVTEAFF. The CDR3 bases are TGTGCCTGGAGCGGGGTCACTGAAGCTTTCTTT.

The gene calls are TRBV7-2 and TRBJ2-5; no firm D call. In germline, CDR1 is SGHTA, CDR2 FQGNSA. The V end was cut by 0 bases, the J end by 0 bases, with 8 bases between. The CDR3 is 15 residues long. The CDR3 spells CASSLAGTYQETQYF. CDR3 DNA sequence: TGTGCCAGCAGCTTAGCGGGAACGTACCAAGAGACCCAGTACTTC.

The chain combines TRBV7-9 with TRBJ2-2; weak D call: TRBD1 (6 bases). With 6 bases removed from V and 0 bases from J, the gap between germline ends came to 14 bases. The CDR3 runs to 16 residues. The V gene's germline CDR1 is SEHNR and CDR2 FQNEAQ (reference sequence). The CDR3 nucleotides are TGTGCCAGCAGACAAGAGGGGGTAACGAACACCGGGGAGCTGTTTTTT. The encoded protein is CASRQEGVTNTGELFF.

The chain employs TRBV7-2 and TRBJ2-3; D is uncertain. The CDR3 consists of 11 residues. The germline V and J ends were trimmed by 5 bases and 11 bases, with 11 bases remaining between them. In germline, CDR1 is SGHTA, CDR2 FQGNSA. The chain's CDR3 is CASSPGGMQYF. CDR3 DNA sequence: TGTGCCAGCAGCCCCGGTGGGATGCAGTATTTT.

The rearrangement links TRBV23-1 to TRBJ1-2, with TRBD1 identical over 12 bases. TRBV23-1 is an ORF; its function is uncertain. With V trimmed by 8 bases and J by 4 bases, 8 bases remained unmatched. The CDR3 covers 15 residues. As DNA, the CDR3 is TGCGCCAGCCTAGCCGGGACAGGGGGCGGCTATGGCTACACCTTC. Translated: CASLAGTGGGYGYTF.

This clone has just a few counts. The chain employs TRBV5-1 and TRBJ2-2; 9 bases map to TRBD1. In germline, CDR1 is SGHRS, CDR2 YFSETQ. V shed 1 base, J shed 3 bases, and the junction held 4 bases outside the gene matches. The CDR3 consists of 16 residues. CDR3 in amino acids: CASSLTGGIYTGELFF. CDR3 bases: TGCGCCAGCAGCTTGACAGGGGGCATCTACACCGGGGAGCTGTTTTTT.

This chain connects TRBV30 to TRBJ1-1; D is uncertain. The CDR3 is 10 amino acids. Germline V gene lookup returns CDR1 GTSNPN and CDR2 SVGIG (reference sequence). With 5 bases removed from V and 1 base from J, the gap between germline ends came to 2 bases. The CDR3 region is CAWQNTEAFF. CDR3 nucleotide sequence: TGTGCCTGGCAGAACACTGAAGCTTTCTTT.

This clone was observed a handful of times. V gene TRBV5-1 combines with J gene TRBJ1-1, with D perhaps matching TRBD1 (5 bases). V was cut by 2 bases and J by 3 bases, with 11 bases left in between. The CDR3 covers 14 residues. The germline V gene encodes CDR1 SGHRS and CDR2 YFSETQ. CDR3 sequence reads: CASSFTPGHTEAFF. The CDR3 nucleotides are TGCGCCAGCAGCTTTACCCCAGGGCACACTGAAGCTTTCTTT.